This passage covers 5 T cell receptor beta chains from one sample sequenced in a study of control samples from healthy donors and cancer patients. Here immunoSEQ multiplex PCR was the method, and the copy in TCRdb shows in-frame clones only, minus some. The repertoire has around 96,000 clones, approximately 95% of them found once; the top ten carry about 7.3%. Material for sequencing was blood. These TCRs come from a young man in good health.

The V gene is TRBV25-1, the J gene TRBJ1-1, with D unresolved. Germline V gene lookup returns CDR1 MGHDK and CDR2 SYGVNS. The CDR3 runs 12 residues. V lost 1 base, J lost 6 bases, and 6 bases lay in between. Here the CDR3 DNA reads TGTGCCAGCAGTGAATTGGGATCTGAAGCTTTCTTT. It encodes CASSELGSEAFF.

The chain combines TRBV5-1 with TRBJ2-2; 13 nucleotides match TRBD2. V trimming: 3 bases; J trimming: 5 bases; junction bases outside the gene matches: 13. The germline V gene encodes CDR1 SGHRS and CDR2 YFSETQ. CDR3 size: 19 residues. The CDR3 nucleotides read TGCGCCAGCAGCTGGACGGGACTAGCGGGGCCTCAGGGAACCGGGGAGCTGTTTTTT. Amino acids: CASSWTGLAGPQGTGELFF.

The rearrangement links TRBV19 to TRBJ1-1, with TRBD1 matching 7 bases. Germline V CDR1 and CDR2: LNHDA, SQIVND (reference sequence). The CDR3 runs 18 residues. V trimming: 3 bases; J trimming: 2 bases; junction bases outside the gene matches: 15. DNA of the CDR3: TGTGCCAGTAGTATGGTGGGGTGGGAGGGGGCTATCAACACTGAAGCTTTCTTT. Translation: CASSMVGWEGAINTEAFF.

The chain carries TRBV12-3 or TRBV12-4 and TRBJ1-2; 7 nucleotides align to TRBD1. The CDR3 is 12 amino acids. Germline trimming cut 6 bases from V and 5 bases from J; bases unmatched to any gene: 3. CDR3 protein: CASRPGGYGYTF. CDR3 nucleotide sequence: TGTGCCAGCAGACCAGGGGGTTATGGCTACACCTTC.

V is TRBV5-1 and J is TRBJ2-5; perhaps TRBD2 as D (6 bases). V was trimmed by 0 bases and J by 5 bases, leaving 17 bases between them. From germline, CDR1 is SGHRS and CDR2 YFSETQ. The CDR3 is 16 residues long. This CDR3 is CASSLVSGHSGETQYF. CDR3 sequence (DNA): TGCGCCAGCAGCTTGGTAAGCGGCCACAGCGGGGAGACCCAGTACTTC. Looking up the rest from reference TRBV5-1 and TRBJ2-5 gives the full variable domain: KAGVTQTPRYLIKTRGQQVTLSCSPISGHRSVSWYQQTPGQGLQFLFEYFSETQRNKGNFPGRFSGRQFSNSRSEMNVSTLELGDSALYLCASSLVSGHSGETQYFGPGTRLLVL.